This passage covers 21 T cell receptor beta chains from one sample sequenced in a study of T cells in women clearing cervical HPV infection. TCRdb's table, derived via immunoSEQ multiplex PCR, lists solely in-frame clones and lacks some. The table lists 36,000 or so clones. The source material was blood buffy coat. Every receptor here comes from a woman aged 18 to 75 with a cervical HPV16 infection that either progressed to CIN3+ or cleared (not recorded which).

With regard to this clone: The CDR3 is cut off 3 residues early in the read; its end comes from the germline J gene. The V and J genes are TRBV20-1 and TRBJ2-1, with D perhaps matching TRBD2 (6 bases). From germline, CDR1 is DFQATT and CDR2 SNEGSKA (reference sequence). This CDR3 has 14 amino acids. Trimming cost V 6 bases and J 5 bases, with 17 bases left between them. The covered CDR3 bases are TGCAGTGCCCTAAGACTAGAAGCGAACAATGAG. Encoded protein: CSALRLEANNE. The complete CDR3 protein is CSALRLEANNEQFF.

Concerning this clone itself: The read ends 3 residues before the CDR3 terminus; that terminus is restored from the germline J gene. The rearrangement uses TRBV18 and TRBJ1-6; a weak D match, TRBD1 (6 bases). Trimming took off 1 base at V and 2 bases at J, with 21 bases between the two ends. This CDR3 is 20 amino acids long. The germline gives CDR1 KGHSH, CDR2 LQKENI. The CDR3 bases that were read are TGTGCCAGCTCACCACTCTCAGGGGTCGAGGGTAGAGCCTATAATTCACCC. Residues: CASSPLSGVEGRAYNSP. The entire CDR3 sequence reads CASSPLSGVEGRAYNSPLHF.

Points on this clone: The read ends 3 residues early relative to the CDR3; the germline J gene fills the gap. The chain links TRBV15 to TRBJ2-7; tentative D call: TRBD2 (5 bases). Trimming left V 5 bases short and J 5 bases short, with 16 bases between. Germline loops: CDR1 LNHNV, CDR2 YYDKDF (reference sequence). This CDR3 has 14 amino acids. The CDR3: CATSPSLLRDEQYF. The CDR3 bases that were read are TGTGCCACCAGCCCGTCATTGTTGAGGGACGAG.

Points on this clone: The sequence runs out 3 residues before the end of the CDR3; the remainder is reconstructed from the germline J gene. This sequence joins TRBV19 and TRBJ1-3, with D maybe TRBD1 (5 bases). The V gene's germline CDR1 is LNHDA and CDR2 SQIVND (reference sequence). This CDR3 has 13 amino acids. V lost 6 bases, J lost 1 base, and 7 bases lay in between. CDR3 DNA, as far as it was read: TGTGCCAGTAGGTACAGGTCTGGAAACACC. Encoded protein: CASRYRSGNT. The CDR3 as a whole reads CASRYRSGNTIYF.

For this clone: The CDR3 is cut off 3 residues early in the read; its end comes from the germline J gene. This chain links TRBV2 with TRBJ1-2; D is uncertain. Looked up from germline, CDR1 is SNHLY and CDR2 is FYNNEI. CDR3 length equals 14 residues. The DNA read from the CDR3 is TGTGCCAGCAGTGACGGACTGATCACAGATACC. Translated: CASSDGLITDT. The CDR3 as a whole reads CASSDGLITDTYTF.

As to this clone: The CDR3 is cut off 3 residues early in the read; its end comes from the germline J gene. The chain has TRBV7-2 and TRBJ2-7, with D tentatively TRBD1 (6 bases). Germline assignment: CDR1 SGHTA and CDR2 FQGNSA. The V and J ends lost 4 bases and 2 bases respectively, with 15 bases between them. This CDR3 has 15 amino acids. Incomplete CDR3 DNA: TGTGCCAGCAGCTCCCGGGCCCAGGGGCCCTACGAG. It yields the protein CASSSRAQGPYE. The full CDR3 protein reads CASSSRAQGPYEQYF.

The CDR3 spells CASSDDRGAYNEQFF. The sequenced part of the CDR3 DNA is TGTGCCAGCAGTGACGACCGGGGGGCGTACAATGAG. The V call is TRBV6-4, the J call TRBJ2-1, with D perhaps TRBD2 (7 bases). Read data end 3 residues before the CDR3 end; the end is taken from the germline J gene. In germline, CDR1 is MRHNA, CDR2 SNTAGT. The CDR3 extends over 15 amino acids. V lost 2 bases and J 4 bases, leaving 12 bases between the germline ends.

A note on this clone: The missing CDR3 end, 3 residues past where the read stops, is filled in from the germline J gene. The chain employs TRBV30 and TRBJ2-7, with unresolved D. This CDR3 region has 11 residues. The V gene's germline CDR1 is GTSNPN and CDR2 SVGIG (reference sequence). V shed 7 bases and J shed 2 bases, with 9 bases lying between them. The DNA read from the CDR3 is TGTGCCTTTAGGGCCGCCTACGAG. Translating it yields CAFRAAYE. The whole CDR3 sequence is CAFRAAYEQYF. The variable domain in full, completed from reference TRBV30 and TRBJ2-7, reads SQTIHQWPATLVQPVGSPLSLECTVEGTSNPNLYWYRQAAGRGLQLLFYSVGIGQISSEVPQNLSASRPQDRQFILSSKKLLLSDSGFYLCAFRAAYEQYFGPGTRLTVT.

For this clone: The CDR3 end falls 3 residues outside the read, so it is completed with the germline J gene. The chain links TRBV9 to TRBJ2-3; D gene unclear. Germline CDR1 and CDR2: SGDLS and YYNGEE. The CDR3 has 14 residues. V lost 0 bases, J lost 1 base, and 6 bases lay in between. The CDR3 sequence is CASSVGQGTDTQYF. The sequenced part of the CDR3 DNA is TGTGCCAGCAGCGTAGGGCAGGGCACAGATACG.

Partial CDR3 DNA: TGTGCCAGCAGAAGGAGGCCTGGAAGGGGGTCTGAGGGAGATACG. Translating gives CASRRRPGRGSEGDT. The full-length CDR3 reads as CASRRRPGRGSEGDTQYF. The gene calls are TRBV2 and TRBJ2-3, with a possible D match to TRBD1 (6 bases). The read comes to an end 3 residues before the CDR3 does, leaving the germline J gene to fill in the end. The germline V gene has CDR1 SNHLY and CDR2 FYNNEI. The CDR3 contains 18 residues. Trimming took off 6 bases at V and 5 bases at J, with 27 bases between the two ends. The full variable domain, in which reference TRBV2 and TRBJ2-3 provide the parts outside the CDR3, is EPEVTQTPSHQVTQMGQEVILRCVPISNHLYFYWYRQILGQKVEFLVSFYNNEISEKSEIFDDQFSVERPDGSNFTLKIRSTKLEDSAMYFCASRRRPGRGSEGDTQYFGPGTRLTVL.

Regarding this clone: The CDR3 extends 3 residues past the end of the read, so its final part is completed from the germline J gene. The chain employs TRBV11-2 and TRBJ2-3; 8 bases are a match to TRBD2. The CDR3 loop spans 15 amino acids. Germline V gene sequence: CDR1 SGHAT, CDR2 FQNNGV. The covered CDR3 bases are TGTGCCAGCAGCTTACAGCGGGGGTTCCAAGAGACG. The encoded protein is CASSLQRGFQET. From start to end, the CDR3 is CASSLQRGFQETQYF. The variable domain in full, completed from reference TRBV11-2 and TRBJ2-3, reads EAGVAQSPRYKIIEKRQSVAFWCNPISGHATLYWYQQILGQGPKLLIQFQNNGVVDDSQLPKDRFSAERLKGVDSTLKIQPAKLEDSAVYLCASSLQRGFQETQYFGPGTRLTVL.

On this clone itself: The read falls 3 residues short of the CDR3 end, and the missing part is taken from the germline J gene. V is TRBV2 and J is TRBJ2-1, with D possibly being TRBD1 (5 bases). The V end was cut by 7 bases, the J end by 0 bases, with 10 bases between. The CDR3 is 14 residues long. Germline V gives CDR1 SNHLY, CDR2 FYNNEI. Incomplete CDR3 DNA: TGTGCCAGCACTCAGGGTTTCTCCTACAATGAG. Protein product: CASTQGFSYNE. The whole CDR3 reads CASTQGFSYNEQFF.

Worth noting for this clone: From the germline J gene comes the end of the CDR3, since the read stops 3 residues before it. V and J are TRBV18 and TRBJ1-1; D perhaps matches TRBD1 (5 bases). CDR1 and CDR2 from the germline V gene are KGHSH and LQKENI. The CDR3 consists of 13 residues. V dropped 8 bases and J dropped 0 bases, with 10 bases sitting between them. The CDR3 spells CASLRDMNTEAFF. The sequenced part of the CDR3 DNA is TGTGCCAGCCTCAGGGATATGAACACTGAA.

Worth noting for this clone: The read gets to within 3 residues of the CDR3 end, and the germline J gene fills in the rest. This chain joins TRBV2 and TRBJ1-4; possibly TRBD1 for D (6 bases). The CDR3 runs 15 residues. V lost 1 base, J lost 7 bases, and 13 bases lay in between. Germline CDR1 is SNHLY and CDR2 is FYNNEI. Partial CDR3 DNA: TGTGCCAGCAGTGAAGGGGGGGGGCGGGGTGAAAAA. Protein product: CASSEGGGRGEK. In full, the CDR3 is CASSEGGGRGEKLFF.

On this clone itself: Read data end 3 residues before the CDR3 end; the end is taken from the germline J gene. The rearrangement uses TRBV10-3 and TRBJ1-1, with 7 positions matching TRBD1. CDR1 and CDR2 from the germline V gene are ENHRY and SYGVKD. J was trimmed by 5 bases and V by 8 bases; bases with no gene match: 23. The CDR3 extends over 18 amino acids. The CDR3 bases that were read are TGTGCCATCCACAAGACTCGCCGGATGGGACAGCGAACGACTGAA. Residues: CAIHKTRRMGQRTTE. The whole CDR3 protein is CAIHKTRRMGQRTTEAFF.

A remark on this clone: The read terminates 3 residues ahead of where the CDR3 ends, so the germline J gene completes it. The chain carries TRBV5-4 and TRBJ1-2; 9 bases agree with TRBD1. J lost 4 bases, V lost 5 bases, and 6 bases had no gene match. The CDR3 contains 14 residues. The germline CDR1 and CDR2 sequences are SGHNT and YYREEE (reference sequence). The sequenced part of the CDR3 DNA is TGTGCCAGCAGAGGAACGGGACAGGGCTATGGC. Amino acids: CASRGTGQGYG. From start to end, the CDR3 is CASRGTGQGYGYTF. Supplemented by reference TRBV5-4 and TRBJ1-2, the full variable domain reads ETGVTQSPTHLIKTRGQQVTLRCSSQSGHNTVSWYQQALGQGPQFIFQYYREEENGRGNFPPRFSGLQFPNYSSELNVNALELDDSALYLCASRGTGQGYGYTFGSGTRLTVV.

Of note for this clone: The read halts 3 residues ahead of the CDR3 end, with the missing end drawn from the germline J gene. V and J are TRBV7-8 and TRBJ2-2; tentative D call: TRBD1 (6 bases). The CDR3 has 17 residues. CDR1 is SGHVS and CDR2 is FQNEAQ in the germline V gene. The CDR3 loop reads CASSWGTRSSGANVLFF. The sequenced CDR3 bases are TGTGCCAGCAGCTGGGGGACACGGAGCTCTGGGGCCAACGTG. The full variable domain, its missing parts supplied by reference TRBV7-8 and TRBJ2-2, is GAGVSQSPRYKVAKRGQDVALRCDPISGHVSLFWYQQALGQGPEFLTYFQNEAQLDKSGLPSDRFFAERPEGSVSTLKIQRTQQEDSAVYLCASSWGTRSSGANVLFFGEGSRLTVL.

Details on this clone: The read comes to an end 3 residues before the CDR3 does, leaving the germline J gene to fill in the end. This chain uses TRBV7-8 with TRBJ1-2, with D possibly TRBD1 on 6 matching bases. CDR3 length: 16 residues. The germline V gene encodes CDR1 SGHVS and CDR2 FQNEAQ. The part of the CDR3 DNA that was read is TGTGCCAGCAGCTTAAAGGCCGGCGGGGGCACAGATACG. Translation gives CASSLKAGGGTDT. The whole CDR3 reads CASSLKAGGGTDTYTF.

On this clone itself: The read terminates 3 residues before the CDR3 end, so the remaining end is supplied by the germline J gene. The chain joins TRBV18 to TRBJ2-1; D possibly corresponds to TRBD2 (5 bases). Germline lookup yields CDR1 KGHSH and CDR2 LQKENI. The CDR3 covers 14 residues. Between the trimmed V and J ends, which lost 4 bases and 8 bases, there was a span of 15 bases. The part of the CDR3 DNA that was read is TGTGCCAGCTCACGCTATGGACTGGAGGATGAG. Its translation is CASSRYGLEDE. In full, the CDR3 reads CASSRYGLEDEQFF. The entire variable domain, with the rest obtained from reference TRBV18 and TRBJ2-1, is as follows: NAGVMQNPRHLVRRRGQEARLRCSPMKGHSHVYWYRQLPEEGLKFMVYLQKENIIDESGMPKERFSAEFPKEGPSILRIQQVVRGDSAAYFCASSRYGLEDEQFFGPGTRLTVL.

In regard to this clone: The read halts 3 residues ahead of the CDR3 end, with the missing end drawn from the germline J gene. This chain links TRBV10-3 with TRBJ1-2; the D is unclear. This CDR3 is built from 13 residues. Germline V gives CDR1 ENHRY, CDR2 SYGVKD. The CDR3 bases that were read are TGTGCCATCAGTGAGTCGTACAGTGGGGGC. This codes for CAISESYSGG. The whole CDR3 sequence is CAISESYSGGYTF.

A word on this clone: The read finishes 3 residues shy of the CDR3 end, and the germline J gene is used to complete it. The chain is built from TRBV2 and TRBJ2-2, with 12 bases lining up with TRBD1. The CDR3 is made up of 19 amino acids. The germline CDR1 and CDR2 sequences are SNHLY and FYNNEI. CDR3 sequence: CASTARGGQGARGANVLFF. The covered CDR3 bases are TGTGCCAGCACGGCCCGAGGGGGACAGGGGGCGAGGGGGGCCAACGTG.